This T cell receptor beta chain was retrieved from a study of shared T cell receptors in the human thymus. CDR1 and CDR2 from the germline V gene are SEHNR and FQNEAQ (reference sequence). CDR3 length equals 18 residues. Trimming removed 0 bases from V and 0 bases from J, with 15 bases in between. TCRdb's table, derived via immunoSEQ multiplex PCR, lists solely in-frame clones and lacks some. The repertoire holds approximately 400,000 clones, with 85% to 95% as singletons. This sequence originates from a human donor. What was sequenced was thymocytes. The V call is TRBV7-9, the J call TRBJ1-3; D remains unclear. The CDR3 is CASSLANRKGLSGNTIYF. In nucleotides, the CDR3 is TGTGCCAGCAGCTTAGCGAATCGAAAGGGCCTCTCTGGAAACACCATATATTTT. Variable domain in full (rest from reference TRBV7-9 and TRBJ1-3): DTGVSQNPRHKITKRGQNVTFRCDPISEHNRLYWYRQTLGQGPEFLTYFQNEAQLEKSRLLSDRFSAERPKGSFSTLEIQRTEQGDSAMYLCASSLANRKGLSGNTIYFGEGSWLTVV.